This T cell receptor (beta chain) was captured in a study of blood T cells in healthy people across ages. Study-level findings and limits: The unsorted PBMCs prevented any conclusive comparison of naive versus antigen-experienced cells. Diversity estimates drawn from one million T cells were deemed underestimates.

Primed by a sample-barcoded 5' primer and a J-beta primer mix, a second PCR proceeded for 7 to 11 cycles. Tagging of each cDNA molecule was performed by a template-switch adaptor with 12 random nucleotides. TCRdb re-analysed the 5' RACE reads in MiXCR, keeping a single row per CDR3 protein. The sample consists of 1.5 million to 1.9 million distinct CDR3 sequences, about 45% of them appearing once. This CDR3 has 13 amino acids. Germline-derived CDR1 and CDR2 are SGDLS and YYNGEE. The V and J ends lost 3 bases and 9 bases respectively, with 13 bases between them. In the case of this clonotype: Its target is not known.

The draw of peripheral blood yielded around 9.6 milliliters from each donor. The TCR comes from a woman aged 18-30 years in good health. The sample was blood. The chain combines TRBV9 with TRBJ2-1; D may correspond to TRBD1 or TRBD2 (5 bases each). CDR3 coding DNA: TGTGCCAGCAGCGGAGGGGTTCTTCGTGAGCAGTTCTTC. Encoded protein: CASSGGVLREQFF.